Each of the 28 T cell receptor beta chains below was sequenced from the same sample in a study of cytomegalovirus exposure and HLA in healthy donors. PCR amplification relied on 60 Vbeta primers (plus 13 Jbeta primers). Data came from immunoSEQ multiplex PCR; TCRdb stores just in-frame clones and leaves some out. The sample consists of about 170,000 clones, approximately 70% of them appearing once. The source material was PBMCs. These receptors all come from a young woman in good health and CMV-seropositive.

The chain links TRBV6-5 to TRBJ1-5; D unclear. Trimming stripped 0 bases from V and 6 bases from J, with 9 bases between. This CDR3 contains 14 residues. Germline V gives CDR1 MNHEY, CDR2 SVGAGI. CDR3 DNA: TGTGCCAGCAGTTACTCCTGGGAGGGTCAGCCCCAGCATTTT. Translation gives CASSYSWEGQPQHF.

V usage is TRBV10-1 and J usage is TRBJ2-2, with 9 bases that match TRBD2. CDR3 size: 18 residues. V dropped 5 bases and J dropped 0; count of bases not matched to a gene: 10. Germline CDR1 and CDR2: WNHNN and SYGVQD (reference sequence). The CDR3 loop is CASSFPGLAPANTGELFF. Written as DNA, the CDR3 is TGCGCCAGCAGTTTCCCGGGACTAGCACCTGCGAACACCGGGGAGCTGTTTTTT.

This clone was detected a few times. The chain is built from TRBV19 and TRBJ2-6, with D possibly matching TRBD1 (5 bases). This CDR3 has 20 residues. Trimming took off 2 bases at V and 0 bases at J, with 20 bases between the two ends. Germline CDR1 is LNHDA and CDR2 is SQIVND (reference sequence). CDR3 loop: CASSIPYQTVKSSGANVLTF. CDR3 nucleotide sequence: TGTGCCAGTAGTATACCCTATCAGACAGTGAAAAGCTCTGGGGCCAACGTCCTGACTTTC.

V gene TRBV7-2 combines with J gene TRBJ2-1; D is perhaps TRBD1 (5 bases). Deletions cut 1 base from V and 6 bases from J, with 16 bases between. Germline lookup yields CDR1 SGHTA and CDR2 FQGNSA. The CDR3 has 16 residues. The CDR3 sequence: CASSLEGAPPFNEQFF. In DNA form, the CDR3 reads TGTGCCAGCAGCTTAGAAGGGGCACCTCCCTTCAATGAGCAGTTCTTC.

The genes are TRBV14 and TRBJ2-2; TRBD1 is a possible D gene (5 bases). Germline V gives CDR1 SGHDN, CDR2 FVKESK. V dropped 4 bases and J dropped 1 base, with 10 bases sitting between them. This CDR3 contains 15 residues. Here the CDR3 DNA reads TGTGCCAGCAGCCCAGGGAATCTGAACACCGGGGAGCTGTTTTTT. This gives the protein CASSPGNLNTGELFF.

The chain couples TRBV4-2 to TRBJ2-3; maybe TRBD2 (6 bases). The CDR3 spans 16 residues. Germline CDR1 LGHNA, CDR2 YNFKEQ. Deletions cut 0 bases from V and 4 bases from J, with 14 bases between. CDR3 in DNA: TGTGCCAGCAGCCAAGAAACGGGCGGGGTGGCAGATACGCAGTATTTT. As protein: CASSQETGGVADTQYF.

This clone appeared once. The V call is TRBV4-2, the J call TRBJ2-7, with a possible D match to TRBD1 (5 bases). The CDR3 sequence is 13 residues long. Trimming removed 0 bases at V and 4 bases at J, with 7 bases between. Germline V gene sequence: CDR1 LGHNA, CDR2 YNFKEQ. CDR3 region: CASSQEGQYEQYF. The CDR3 bases are TGTGCCAGCAGCCAAGAGGGGCAGTACGAGCAGTACTTC.

This clone was detected only a few times. The chain joins TRBV30 to TRBJ1-2; 8 bases are shared with TRBD1. This CDR3 has 14 amino acids. Germline values: CDR1 GTSNPN, CDR2 SVGIG (reference sequence). V was pared by 3 bases and J by 2 bases, with 5 bases of the junction left unmatched. Written as DNA, the CDR3 is TGTGCCTGGAGCCCAGGGACAGGAAACTATGGCTACACCTTC. This translates into CAWSPGTGNYGYTF.

The J gene is TRBJ1-5, the V gene TRBV5-8; no definite D call. V lost 1 base and J lost 1, with 9 bases in between. CDR1 SGHTS and CDR2 YDEGEE come from the germline V gene. CDR3 size: 15 residues. The CDR3 spells CASSLYYPSNQPQHF. The CDR3 region has the DNA TGTGCCAGCAGCTTGTACTACCCGAGCAATCAGCCCCAGCATTTT.

The J gene is TRBJ1-5, the V gene TRBV2; D possibly corresponds to TRBD1 (6 bases). This CDR3 comprises 14 residues. V was shortened by 5 bases and J by 2 bases, with 10 bases between the two germline ends. Per the germline V gene, CDR1 is SNHLY and CDR2 is FYNNEI. CDR3 residues: CASSRGAGNQPQHF. The CDR3 DNA follows: TGTGCCAGCAGTCGGGGGGCTGGCAATCAGCCCCAGCATTTT.

The gene calls are TRBV7-6 and TRBJ1-4, with D unresolved. V gave up 5 bases and J gave up 8 bases, with 12 bases separating them. Germline assignment: CDR1 SGHVS and CDR2 FNYEAQ. The CDR3 extends over 13 amino acids. The CDR3, as DNA: TGTGCCAGCAGCCCAGGACTTAAGGAAAAACTGTTTTTT. This gives the protein CASSPGLKEKLFF. Supplemented by reference TRBV7-6 and TRBJ1-4, the full variable domain reads GAGVSQSPRYKVTKRGQDVALRCDPISGHVSLYWYRQALGQGPEFLTYFNYEAQQDKSGLPNDRFSAERPEGSISTLTIQRTEQRDSAMYRCASSPGLKEKLFFGSGTQLSVL.

This sequence joins TRBV19 and TRBJ1-1; D may be TRBD1 (6 bases). CDR1 and CDR2 (germline): LNHDA, SQIVND (reference sequence). CDR3 length equals 14 residues. V was clipped by 2 bases and J by 2 bases, with 9 bases between them. CDR3 amino acids: CASSIQGRNTEAFF. The CDR3 coding sequence is TGTGCCAGTAGTATACAGGGGCGCAACACTGAAGCTTTCTTT.

This clone was observed a handful of times. This sequence joins TRBV21-1 and TRBJ1-2; TRBD1, as called in the table, went unchecked against the DNA. TRBV21-1 constitutes a pseudogene. This CDR3 is 17 amino acids long. CDR3 nucleotide sequence: TGTGCCAGCAGTGGGGCGGTGGACAGGGGGCTTGGATATGGCTACACCTTC. Protein: CASSGAVDRGLGYGYTF.

The rearrangement joins TRBV7-2 to TRBJ1-2; D is ambiguous. The CDR3 contains 13 residues. Trimming pared 3 bases from V and 6 bases from J, leaving 11 bases between. The V gene's germline CDR1 is SGHTA and CDR2 FQGNSA. The CDR3 region is CASSFGVVNGYTF. The CDR3 DNA is TGTGCCAGCAGCTTCGGGGTCGTGAATGGCTACACCTTC.

The rearrangement links TRBV4-1 to TRBJ2-6; TRBD2 is a possible D gene (5 bases). In germline, CDR1 is MGHRA, CDR2 YSYEKL. V shed 4 bases and J shed 0 bases, with 7 bases lying between them. The CDR3 totals 15 residues. The CDR3: CASSRGLSGANVLTF. In nucleotides, the CDR3 is TGCGCCAGCAGCCGCGGACTCTCTGGGGCCAACGTCCTGACTTTC.

The V gene is TRBV28, the J gene TRBJ1-1; the D is unclear. V lost 1 base, J lost 7 bases, and 7 bases lay in between. Germline V gene data show CDR1 as MDHEN and CDR2 as SYDVKM. The CDR3 contains 12 residues. CDR3 nucleotide sequence: TGTGCCAGCAGTTTATTGGCGGATGAAGCTTTCTTT. The encoded protein is CASSLLADEAFF.

J is TRBJ2-2 and V is TRBV9; 15 bases are a match to TRBD2. In germline, CDR1 is SGDLS, CDR2 YYNGEE. CDR3 size: 18 residues. The trim removed 4 bases at V and 3 bases at J, leaving 7 bases unmatched. The CDR3 loop reads CASSLGLAGGRDTGELFF. In DNA, the CDR3 is TGTGCCAGCAGCCTAGGACTAGCGGGGGGGCGAGACACCGGGGAGCTGTTTTTT.

V usage is TRBV28 and J usage is TRBJ2-1; 9 positions match TRBD1. The CDR3 extends over 13 amino acids. The V and J ends lost 7 bases and 8 bases, in that order; junction bases with no gene match: 6. Per germline, CDR1 MDHEN and CDR2 SYDVKM. The CDR3 sequence: CASTRDRAHEQFF. CDR3 in DNA: TGTGCCAGCACCCGGGACAGGGCCCATGAGCAGTTCTTC.

The chain carries TRBV5-1 and TRBJ1-1; D not resolved. Trimming took off 1 base at V and 1 base at J, with 11 bases between the two ends. The CDR3 is 15 residues long. Germline loops: CDR1 SGHRS, CDR2 YFSETQ. The CDR3 is CASSLSPSTNTEAFF. CDR3 nucleotide sequence: TGCGCCAGCAGCTTGTCACCCAGTACGAACACTGAAGCTTTCTTT.

V usage is TRBV30 and J usage is TRBJ1-2; perhaps TRBD1 as D (5 bases). Trimming pared 4 bases from V and 8 bases from J, leaving 17 bases between. There are 13 residues in the CDR3. Germline-derived CDR1 and CDR2 are GTSNPN and SVGIG (reference sequence). The CDR3 loop is CAWNAGTSDGYTF. Here the CDR3 DNA reads TGTGCCTGGAACGCAGGGACTTCCGACGGCTACACCTTC.

The chain employs TRBV5-1 and TRBJ2-3, with D maybe TRBD2 (5 bases). The germline V and J ends were trimmed by 7 bases and 2 bases, with 14 bases remaining between them. This CDR3 has 14 amino acids. Germline V gene lookup returns CDR1 SGHRS and CDR2 YFSETQ. The chain's CDR3 is CASGLATSTDTQYF. DNA for the CDR3: TGCGCCAGCGGACTCGCGACGTCCACAGATACGCAGTATTTT.

This clone was found once. The junction differs from germline at one of its ends, possibly a read error. Other DNA sequences in the same sample also yield this CDR3. This chain connects TRBV5-1 to TRBJ1-1, with a tentative D call TRBD1 (5 bases). Germline CDR1 SGHRS, CDR2 YFSETQ. CDR3 size: 15 residues. The CDR3 is CASSLEDKPNTEAFF. The DNA for the CDR3 is TGCGCCAGCAGCTTGGAGGACAAGCCAAACACTGAAGCTTTTTTT.

This chain connects TRBV5-8 to TRBJ2-5; 7 nucleotides match TRBD1. Per germline, CDR1 SGHTS and CDR2 YDEGEE. This CDR3 has 17 amino acids. V lost 0 bases and J lost 3; bases outside the gene matches: 11. The CDR3 DNA reads TGTGCCAGCAGCTTGGTCCCCACCGGGACAGAGGAAGAGACCCAGTACTTC. It translates to CASSLVPTGTEEETQYF.

The gene calls are TRBV14 and TRBJ1-2, with 9 bases fitting TRBD1. The V segment lost 4 bases and the J segment 5 bases; nucleotides outside the gene matches: 5. This CDR3 region has 14 residues. Per the germline V gene, CDR1 is SGHDN and CDR2 is FVKESK. The DNA of the CDR3 is TGTGCCAGCAGCCCGACAGGGGGTCTATATGGCTACACCTTC. This gives the protein CASSPTGGLYGYTF. The variable domain in full, completed from reference TRBV14 and TRBJ1-2, reads EAGVTQFPSHSVIEKGQTVTLRCDPISGHDNLYWYRRVMGKEIKFLLHFVKESKQDESGMPNNRFLAERTGGTYSTLKVQPAELEDSGVYFCASSPTGGLYGYTFGSGTRLTVV.

V and J are TRBV6-5 and TRBJ1-5; D uncertain. Germline V lookup: CDR1 MNHEY, CDR2 SVGAGI. The V end was cut by 0 bases, the J end by 3 bases, with 12 bases between. The CDR3 consists of 16 residues. This CDR3 is CASSYSITRDNQPQHF. DNA for the CDR3: TGTGCCAGCAGTTACTCGATAACGCGGGACAATCAGCCCCAGCATTTT.

CDR3 amino acids: CASSIEGGRKNIQYF. In DNA, the CDR3 is TGTGCCAGTAGTATTGAGGGGGGGCGCAAAAACATTCAGTACTTC. V is TRBV19 and J is TRBJ2-4; the D gene is possibly TRBD2 (7 bases). The CDR3 length is 15 residues. Germline V gene data show CDR1 as LNHDA and CDR2 as SQIVND (reference sequence). Deletions cut 3 bases from V and 3 bases from J, with 12 bases between.

This chain connects TRBV9 to TRBJ2-5; 7 bases map to TRBD2. CDR3 length: 14 residues. After removal of 0 bases from V and 7 bases from J, the junction contained 6 bases not matched to a gene. Germline CDR1 is SGDLS and CDR2 is YYNGEE. DNA for the CDR3: TGTGCCAGCAGCGTAGAGGCGGAGCGGGGGACCCAGTACTTC. It codes for CASSVEAERGTQYF. The whole variable domain, remainder taken from reference TRBV9 and TRBJ2-5, is DSGVTQTPKHLITATGQRVTLRCSPRSGDLSVYWYQQSLDQGLQFLIQYYNGEERAKGNILERFSAQQFPDLHSELNLSSLELGDSALYFCASSVEAERGTQYFGPGTRLLVL.

This chain joins TRBV14 and TRBJ1-2; 10 bases map to TRBD1. Germline values: CDR1 SGHDN, CDR2 FVKESK. J was trimmed by 4 bases and V by 4 bases; bases with no gene match: 3. The CDR3 covers 14 residues. The CDR3 nucleotides are TGTGCCAGCAGCCCGGGACAGGGGCCCTATGGCTACACCTTC. This codes for CASSPGQGPYGYTF.